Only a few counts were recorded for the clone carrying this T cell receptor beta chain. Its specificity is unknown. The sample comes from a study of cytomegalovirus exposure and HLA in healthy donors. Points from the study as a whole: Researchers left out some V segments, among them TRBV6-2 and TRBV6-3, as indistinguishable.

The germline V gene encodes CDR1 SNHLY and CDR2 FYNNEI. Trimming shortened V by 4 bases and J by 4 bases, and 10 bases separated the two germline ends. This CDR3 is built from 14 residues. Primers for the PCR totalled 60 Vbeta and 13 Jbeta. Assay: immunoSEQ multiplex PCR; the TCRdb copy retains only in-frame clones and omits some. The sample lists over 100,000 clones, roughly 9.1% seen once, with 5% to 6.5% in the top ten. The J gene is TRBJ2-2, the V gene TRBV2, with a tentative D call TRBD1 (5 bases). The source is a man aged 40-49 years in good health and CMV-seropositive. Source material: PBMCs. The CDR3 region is CASSVDKFTGELFF. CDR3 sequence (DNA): TGTGCCAGCAGTGTGGACAAGTTCACCGGGGAGCTGTTTTTT.